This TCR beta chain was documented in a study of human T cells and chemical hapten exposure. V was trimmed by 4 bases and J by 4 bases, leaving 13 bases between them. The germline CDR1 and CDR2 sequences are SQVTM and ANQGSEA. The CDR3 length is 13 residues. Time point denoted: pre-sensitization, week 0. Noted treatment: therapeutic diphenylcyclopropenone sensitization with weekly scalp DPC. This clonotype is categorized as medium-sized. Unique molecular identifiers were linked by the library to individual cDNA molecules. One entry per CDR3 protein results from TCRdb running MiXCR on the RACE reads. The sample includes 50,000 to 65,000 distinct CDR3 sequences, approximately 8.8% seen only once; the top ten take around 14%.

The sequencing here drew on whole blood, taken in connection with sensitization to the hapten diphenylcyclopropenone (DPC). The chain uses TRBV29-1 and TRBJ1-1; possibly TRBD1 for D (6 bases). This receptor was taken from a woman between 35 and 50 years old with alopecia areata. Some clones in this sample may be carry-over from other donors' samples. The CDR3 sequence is CSVGMGAITEAFF. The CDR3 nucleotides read TGCAGCGTTGGAATGGGGGCGATCACTGAAGCTTTCTTT.